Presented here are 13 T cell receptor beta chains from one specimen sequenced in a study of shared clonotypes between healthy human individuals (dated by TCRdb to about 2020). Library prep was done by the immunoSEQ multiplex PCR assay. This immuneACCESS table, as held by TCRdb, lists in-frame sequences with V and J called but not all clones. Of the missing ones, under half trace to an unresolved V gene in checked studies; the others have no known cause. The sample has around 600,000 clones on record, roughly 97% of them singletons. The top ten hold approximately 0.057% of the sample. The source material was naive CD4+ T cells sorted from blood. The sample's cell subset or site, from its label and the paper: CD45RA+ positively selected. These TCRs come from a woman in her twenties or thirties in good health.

The DNA for the CDR3 is TGTGCCAGCTCACCACTCGGGACTAGCGGGAGTCCAGATACGCAGTATTTT. This codes for CASSPLGTSGSPDTQYF. The gene calls are TRBV18 and TRBJ2-3, with 14 bases aligning to TRBD2. Germline CDR1 is KGHSH and CDR2 is LQKENI. V lost 1 base, J lost 4 bases, and 4 bases stayed unmatched. This CDR3 region has 17 residues.

CDR3 region: CASSLRQGARREQFF. The CDR3 region has the DNA TGTGCCAGCAGTTTAAGGCAGGGGGCTCGGCGAGAGCAGTTCTTC. The V call is TRBV27, the J call TRBJ2-1; TRBD1 matches 8 bases. V shed 2 bases, J shed 10 bases, and the junction held 10 bases outside the gene matches. Germline V gene sequence: CDR1 MNHEY, CDR2 SMNVEV (reference sequence). The CDR3 runs 15 residues.

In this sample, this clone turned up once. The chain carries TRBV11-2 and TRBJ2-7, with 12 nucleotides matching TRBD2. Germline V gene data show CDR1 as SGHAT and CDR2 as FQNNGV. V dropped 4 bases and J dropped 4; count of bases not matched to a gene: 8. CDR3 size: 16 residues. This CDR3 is CASSYLAGGPGYEQYF. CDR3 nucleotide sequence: TGTGCCAGCAGCTACCTAGCGGGAGGGCCGGGGTACGAGCAGTACTTC.

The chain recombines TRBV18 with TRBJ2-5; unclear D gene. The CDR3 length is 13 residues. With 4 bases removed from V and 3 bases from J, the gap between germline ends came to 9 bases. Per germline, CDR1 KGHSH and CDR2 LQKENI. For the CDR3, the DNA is TGTGCCAGCTCACAAGTGAAAGAAGAGACCCAGTACTTC. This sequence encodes CASSQVKEETQYF. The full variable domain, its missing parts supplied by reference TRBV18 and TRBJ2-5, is NAGVMQNPRHLVRRRGQEARLRCSPMKGHSHVYWYRQLPEEGLKFMVYLQKENIIDESGMPKERFSAEFPKEGPSILRIQQVVRGDSAAYFCASSQVKEETQYFGPGTRLLVL.

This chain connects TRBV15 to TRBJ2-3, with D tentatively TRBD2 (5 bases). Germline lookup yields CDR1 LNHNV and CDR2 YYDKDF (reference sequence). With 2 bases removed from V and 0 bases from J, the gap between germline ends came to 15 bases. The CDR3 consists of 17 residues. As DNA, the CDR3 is TGTGCCACCAGCAGAAGCTCGGTTAGGACTAGCACAGATACGCAGTATTTT. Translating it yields CATSRSSVRTSTDTQYF.

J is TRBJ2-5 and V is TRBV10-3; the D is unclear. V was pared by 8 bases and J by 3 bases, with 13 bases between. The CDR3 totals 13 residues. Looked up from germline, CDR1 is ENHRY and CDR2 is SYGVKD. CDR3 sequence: CAIRQLVEETQYF. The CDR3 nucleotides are TGTGCCATCCGCCAGTTAGTGGAAGAGACCCAGTACTTC.

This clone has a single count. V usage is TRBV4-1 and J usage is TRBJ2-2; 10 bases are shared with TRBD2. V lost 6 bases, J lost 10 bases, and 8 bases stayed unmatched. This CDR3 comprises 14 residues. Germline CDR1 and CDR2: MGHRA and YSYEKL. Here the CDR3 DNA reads TGCGCCAGCAGAAGCCCAACTAGCGGGACGGAGCTGTTTTTT. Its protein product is CASRSPTSGTELFF.

The CDR3: CSAALAQETQYF. DNA of the CDR3: TGCAGCGCTGCCCTTGCCCAAGAGACCCAGTACTTC. V usage is TRBV29-1 and J usage is TRBJ2-5; no firm D call. V shed 7 bases and J shed 1 base, with 10 bases lying between them. Looked up from germline, CDR1 is SQVTM and CDR2 is ANQGSEA. The CDR3 runs to 12 residues.

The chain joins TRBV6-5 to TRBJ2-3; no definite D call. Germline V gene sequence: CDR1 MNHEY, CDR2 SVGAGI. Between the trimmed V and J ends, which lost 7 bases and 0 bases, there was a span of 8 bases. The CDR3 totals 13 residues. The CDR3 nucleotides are TGTGCCAGCACCACATCTAGCACAGATACGCAGTATTTT. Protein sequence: CASTTSSTDTQYF.

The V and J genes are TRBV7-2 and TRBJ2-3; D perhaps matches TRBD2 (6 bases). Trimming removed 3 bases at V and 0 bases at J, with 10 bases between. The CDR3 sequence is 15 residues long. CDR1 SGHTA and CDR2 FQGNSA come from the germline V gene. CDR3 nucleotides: TGTGCCAGCAGCTTGGGCGGGATTAGCACAGATACGCAGTATTTT. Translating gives CASSLGGISTDTQYF.

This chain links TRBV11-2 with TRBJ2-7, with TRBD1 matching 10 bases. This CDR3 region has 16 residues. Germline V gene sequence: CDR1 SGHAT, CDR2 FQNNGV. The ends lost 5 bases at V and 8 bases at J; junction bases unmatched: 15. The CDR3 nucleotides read TGTGCCAGCAGCCCCCTCATTGACAGGGGGCCTTCCCAGCAGTACTTC. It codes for CASSPLIDRGPSQQYF.

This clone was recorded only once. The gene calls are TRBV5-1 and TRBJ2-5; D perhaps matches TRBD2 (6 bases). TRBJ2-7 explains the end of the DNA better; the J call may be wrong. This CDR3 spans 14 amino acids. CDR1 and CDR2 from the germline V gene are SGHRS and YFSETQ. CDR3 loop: CASSLAAEGYEQYF. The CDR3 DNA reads TGCGCCAGCAGCTTAGCGGCGGAGGGCTACGAGCAGTACTTC.

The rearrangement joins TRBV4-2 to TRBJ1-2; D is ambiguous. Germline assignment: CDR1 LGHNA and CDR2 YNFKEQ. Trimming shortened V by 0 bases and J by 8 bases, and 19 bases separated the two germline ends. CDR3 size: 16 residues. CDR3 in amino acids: CASSQERYRAMGGYTF. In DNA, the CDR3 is TGTGCCAGCAGCCAAGAACGCTACCGAGCTATGGGGGGCTACACCTTC.